Following are 7 T cell receptor beta chains from one sample sequenced in a study of cytomegalovirus exposure and HLA in healthy donors. The PCR used 60 Vbeta and 13 Jbeta primers. The repertoire was sequenced with immunoSEQ multiplex PCR; TCRdb's copy has only in-frame clones and lacks some. The sample lists about 110,000 clones, more than 75% occurring once. Source material: PBMCs. The receptors stem from a woman aged 45-60 years in good health and CMV-seropositive.

The chain employs TRBV9 and TRBJ2-1, with D tentatively TRBD1 (5 bases). CDR1 and CDR2 from the germline V gene are SGDLS and YYNGEE. The CDR3 has 16 amino acids. Trimming took off 0 bases at V and 8 bases at J, with 18 bases between the two ends. The CDR3 loop is CASSVAQGPPWHEQFF. The CDR3, as DNA: TGTGCCAGCAGCGTAGCTCAGGGCCCCCCGTGGCATGAGCAGTTCTTC. Looking up the rest from reference TRBV9 and TRBJ2-1 gives the full variable domain: DSGVTQTPKHLITATGQRVTLRCSPRSGDLSVYWYQQSLDQGLQFLIQYYNGEERAKGNILERFSAQQFPDLHSELNLSSLELGDSALYFCASSVAQGPPWHEQFFGPGTRLTVL.

The rearrangement links TRBV7-9 to TRBJ1-3; 10 positions agree with TRBD1. The CDR3 loop spans 17 amino acids. V trimming: 5 bases; J trimming: 4 bases; junction bases outside the gene matches: 11. Per germline, CDR1 SEHNR and CDR2 FQNEAQ (reference sequence). DNA of the CDR3: TGTGCCAGCAGCAATACTCGACAGGGGGCGGGCGGAAACACCATATATTTT. Protein sequence: CASSNTRQGAGGNTIYF.

This clone was seen once. The rearrangement joins TRBV25-1 to TRBJ1-2; TRBD1 agrees at 7 bases. J gave up 5 bases and V 5 bases, and 11 bases lay outside the gene matches. The CDR3 runs 15 residues. Per germline, CDR1 MGHDK and CDR2 SYGVNS. CDR3 protein: CASSFGGQTFYGYTF. DNA of the CDR3: TGTGCCAGCAGTTTTGGGGGACAGACGTTTTATGGCTACACCTTC.

This clone was recorded once. J is TRBJ1-4 and V is TRBV7-2, with 7 positions matching TRBD1. J was trimmed by 4 bases and V by 5 bases; bases with no gene match: 7. Germline values: CDR1 SGHTA, CDR2 FQGNSA. The CDR3 runs to 15 residues. CDR3 coding DNA: TGTGCCAGCAGCCGACAGGGAGGCCTTAATGAAAAACTGTTTTTT. Its translation: CASSRQGGLNEKLFF.

This chain links TRBV28 with TRBJ2-7, with TRBD2 as a possible D gene (6 bases). This CDR3 contains 17 residues. Trimming took off 3 bases at V and 0 bases at J, with 18 bases between the two ends. CDR1 and CDR2 (germline): MDHEN, SYDVKM. The CDR3 bases are TGTGCCAGCAGTTTTCCCGGGACTGTCAGGAGCTCCTACGAGCAGTACTTC. Its protein product is CASSFPGTVRSSYEQYF. Looking up the rest from reference TRBV28 and TRBJ2-7 gives the full variable domain: DVKVTQSSRYLVKRTGEKVFLECVQDMDHENMFWYRQDPGLGLRLIYFSYDVKMKEKGDIPEGYSVSREKKERFSLILESASTNQTSMYLCASSFPGTVRSSYEQYFGPGTRLTVT.

This chain links TRBV11-2 with TRBJ1-2; perhaps TRBD1 as D (6 bases). V dropped 1 base and J dropped 8 bases, with 17 bases sitting between them. The CDR3 covers 15 residues. Germline V gene data show CDR1 as SGHAT and CDR2 as FQNNGV. The CDR3 region is CASSLVFRGARGYTF. The DNA for the CDR3 is TGTGCCAGCAGCTTAGTGTTTCGGGGGGCGAGAGGCTACACCTTC.

The chain has TRBV2 and TRBJ1-2, with D maybe TRBD1 (6 bases). There are 13 residues in the CDR3. Trimming cost V 6 bases and J 7 bases, with 15 bases left between them. Germline V gene sequence: CDR1 SNHLY, CDR2 FYNNEI. DNA for the CDR3: TGTGCCAGCAGGAAACAGGGTTCAGGTGGCTACACCTTC. It encodes CASRKQGSGGYTF.